The next 22 T cell receptor beta chains were all read from a single sample in a study of T cells expressing NK-cell markers. TCRdb reprocessed the 5' RACE reads; each CDR3 protein has one entry and no DNA is given. The sample shows approximately 550,000 distinct CDR3 sequences, and approximately 3.6% sits with its ten largest clones. Sequenced: blood T cells: a sorted CD56 or NKG2C T cell subset, CD4+ or CD8+ T cells, or bulk PBMC T cells (not recorded which). The source of these receptors is a man between 18 and 29 years old in good health.

The rearrangement joins TRBV11-2 to TRBJ2-3; there is no DNA to check the TCRdb D call of TRBD2. The CDR3 is 17 amino acids. Germline CDR1 is SGHAT and CDR2 is FQNNGV. CDR3 loop: CASSSDLGGWRTDTQYF.

V usage is TRBV12-3 or TRBV12-4 and J usage is TRBJ1-2; with no DNA, the TCRdb D assignment of TRBD1 cannot be verified. The CDR3 runs to 15 residues. The CDR3 sequence is CATTSEGFVDYGYTF.

V and J are TRBV7-9 and TRBJ1-4. This CDR3 is built from 12 residues. CDR1 and CDR2 (germline): SEHNR, FQNEAQ (reference sequence). The CDR3 region is CASRPEGEKLFF.

V and J are TRBV29-1 and TRBJ2-7; lacking DNA, the TRBD1 call made by TCRdb goes unchecked. Germline CDR1 and CDR2: SQVTM and ANQGSEA. This CDR3 contains 13 residues. This CDR3 is CSVDETGSYEQYF.

The rearrangement links TRBV7-9 to TRBJ1-3. Germline CDR1 SEHNR, CDR2 FQNEAQ (reference sequence). The CDR3 covers 13 residues. CDR3 sequence reads: CASSSIITNTIYF.

V is TRBV5-1 and J is TRBJ2-1; checking the TCRdb D call of TRBD2 is not possible without DNA. The CDR3 is made up of 17 amino acids. In germline, CDR1 is SGHRS, CDR2 YFSETQ. CDR3 loop: CASSLFPVAGGENEQFF.

The V call is TRBV7-2, the J call TRBJ2-1; absent DNA, TCRdb's TRBD2 call cannot be checked. The CDR3 has 12 residues. Germline lookup yields CDR1 SGHTA and CDR2 FQGNSA. The CDR3 reads CASSLALAEQFF. Full variable domain (outside the CDR3, taken from reference TRBV7-2 and TRBJ2-1): GAGVSQSPSNKVTEKGKDVELRCDPISGHTALYWYRQSLGQGLEFLIYFQGNSAPDKSGLPSDRFSAERTGGSVSTLTIQRTQQEDSAVYLCASSLALAEQFFGPGTRLTVL.

The chain joins TRBV6-5 to TRBJ1-3; TCRdb proposes TRBD1, but this gene call is untestable without DNA. The length of the CDR3 is 13 residues. Germline CDR1 reads MNHEY; CDR2 reads SVGAGI. This CDR3 reads CASSSTGRNTIYF.

This chain links TRBV5-5 with TRBJ2-3; the TCRdb call, TRBD1, lacks DNA for checking. The CDR3 loop spans 14 amino acids. CDR1 and CDR2 (germline): SGHKS, YYEKEE (reference sequence). CDR3 sequence: CASSGATATDTQYF.

The rearrangement links TRBV20-1 to TRBJ1-2; TCRdb outputs TRBD1, but without DNA this stays unchecked. Germline V gene data show CDR1 as DFQATT and CDR2 as SNEGSKA (reference sequence). The CDR3 runs 14 residues. The CDR3 loop is CSARTGGANYGYTF.

The rearrangement links TRBV27 to TRBJ2-5; the TRBD1 assignment by TCRdb is unverifiable without DNA. The germline CDR1 and CDR2 sequences are MNHEY and SMNVEV (reference sequence). The CDR3 has 14 amino acids. The CDR3: CASSTSPSRETQYF.

The chain has TRBV27 and TRBJ2-3; TCRdb calls TRBD1, which cannot be checked without DNA. This CDR3 is built from 15 residues. In germline, CDR1 is MNHEY, CDR2 SMNVEV (reference sequence). The CDR3 is CASSLRERETDTQYF.

V gene TRBV4-2 combines with J gene TRBJ2-1; checking the TCRdb D call of TRBD1 is not possible without DNA. The CDR3 sequence is 15 residues long. The germline V gene encodes CDR1 LGHNA and CDR2 YNFKEQ. Here the CDR3 reads CASSPVGEIGNEQFF.

The V and J genes are TRBV10-1 and TRBJ2-1. Per the germline V gene, CDR1 is WNHNN and CDR2 is SYGVQD (reference sequence). The CDR3 has 11 amino acids. The CDR3 sequence is CASSDRKEQFF.

V is TRBV9 and J is TRBJ2-1; with no DNA, the TCRdb D assignment of TRBD2 cannot be verified. There are 15 residues in the CDR3. From germline, CDR1 is SGDLS and CDR2 YYNGEE. The CDR3 region is CASSFGLAGFNEQFF. Full variable domain (remainder filled in from reference TRBV9 and TRBJ2-1): DSGVTQTPKHLITATGQRVTLRCSPRSGDLSVYWYQQSLDQGLQFLIQYYNGEERAKGNILERFSAQQFPDLHSELNLSSLELGDSALYFCASSFGLAGFNEQFFGPGTRLTVL.

The chain has TRBV4-3 and TRBJ2-7; TCRdb names TRBD2, which stays unverified in the absence of DNA. The germline V gene encodes CDR1 LGHNA and CDR2 YSLEER. The CDR3 totals 15 residues. CDR3 protein: CASSQARGRSYEQYF.

The J gene is TRBJ2-5, the V gene TRBV5-1. This CDR3 has 16 residues. Germline assignment: CDR1 SGHRS and CDR2 YFSETQ. The CDR3 region is CASSLGTAINQETQYF.

The rearrangement links TRBV12-3 or TRBV12-4 to TRBJ2-6; TCRdb reports TRBD2, a call that lacks DNA to check it against. The CDR3 spans 18 residues. The CDR3 region is CASSFRSAVDSGANVLTF.

The V call is TRBV11-3, the J call TRBJ2-3; the D gene TCRdb calls, TRBD1, cannot be checked with no DNA. Germline CDR1 reads SGHNT; CDR2 reads YENEEA. This CDR3 is built from 18 residues. CDR3 sequence: CASSFVGWAGSGPDTQYF.

The gene calls are TRBV7-9 and TRBJ2-7. CDR1 is SEHNR and CDR2 is FQNEAQ in the germline V gene (reference sequence). This CDR3 has 13 residues. The CDR3 spells CASSFDRSNEQYF.

The chain has TRBV18 and TRBJ2-5; TCRdb returns TRBD2, unconfirmable since there is no DNA. CDR1 is KGHSH, CDR2 LQKENI, per germline. CDR3 size: 15 residues. The CDR3 reads CASSLYSGKQETQYF.

The chain carries TRBV6-2 or TRBV6-3 and TRBJ2-5; the TCRdb call, TRBD1, lacks DNA for checking. CDR3 size: 13 residues. Germline V CDR1 and CDR2: MNHEY, SVGEGT. CDR3 sequence: CASETGMLETQYF.